Following are 31 T cell receptor beta chains from one sample sequenced in a study of blood T cell repertoires in COVID-19. Method: immunoSEQ multiplex PCR; TCRdb's copy keeps in-frame clones and lacks some. The repertoire holds 390,000 or so clones, with approximately 90% as singletons. Sequenced input: PBMCs or T cells enriched from blood (not recorded which). The receptors stem from a woman in her forties or fifties who had recovered from COVID-19.

This chain's CDR3 is CASSPAVTSGGAYNEQFF. CDR3 DNA sequence: TGTGCCAGCAGTCCCGCCGTGACTAGCGGGGGGGCTTACAATGAGCAGTTCTTC. The rearrangement links TRBV6-4 to TRBJ2-1; 14 bases align to TRBD2. The J segment lost 4 bases and the V segment lost 5 bases, leaving 10 bases of the junction unmatched. This CDR3 is 18 amino acids long. CDR1 is MRHNA and CDR2 is SNTAGT in the germline V gene.

J is TRBJ2-5 and V is TRBV29-1; unclear D gene. The CDR3 is 14 residues long. V gave up 0 bases and J gave up 4 bases, with 12 bases separating them. Germline CDR1 is SQVTM and CDR2 is ANQGSEA. The CDR3: CSVEDFRTGETQYF. DNA for the CDR3: TGCAGCGTTGAAGATTTTAGAACGGGAGAGACCCAGTACTTC.

V usage is TRBV20-1 and J usage is TRBJ2-1, with 8 bases fitting TRBD1. There are 14 residues in the CDR3. Trimming at V came to 3 bases and at J to 5 bases, leaving 6 bases not matched to a gene. Germline V gene lookup returns CDR1 DFQATT and CDR2 SNEGSKA (reference sequence). This CDR3 reads CSASPGTGNNEQFF. In nucleotides, the CDR3 is TGCAGTGCTAGTCCCGGGACAGGCAACAATGAGCAGTTCTTC.

This clone was recorded a few times. The chain carries TRBV4-1 and TRBJ2-7, with TRBD1 matching over 9 bases. V was pared by 1 base and J by 4 bases, with 8 bases of the junction left unmatched. The CDR3 is 16 amino acids. Germline V CDR1 and CDR2: MGHRA, YSYEKL. CDR3 bases: TGCGCCAGCAGCCAAGGCAGCGCGACAGGGGGGTACGAGCAGTACTTC. This gives the protein CASSQGSATGGYEQYF.

J is TRBJ1-6 and V is TRBV5-4; no definite D call. The CDR3 length is 15 residues. CDR1 and CDR2 (germline): SGHNT, YYREEE (reference sequence). Trimming stripped 3 bases from V and 9 bases from J, with 16 bases between. The CDR3 loop reads CASSSNGVSISPLHF. The DNA for the CDR3 is TGTGCCAGCAGCTCGAACGGGGTGTCGATTTCACCCCTCCACTTT. Full variable domain (missing parts from reference TRBV5-4 and TRBJ1-6): ETGVTQSPTHLIKTRGQQVTLRCSSQSGHNTVSWYQQALGQGPQFIFQYYREEENGRGNFPPRFSGLQFPNYSSELNVNALELDDSALYLCASSSNGVSISPLHFGNGTRLTVT.

This rearrangement joins TRBV5-8 to TRBJ2-1; 8 bases align to TRBD2. The CDR3 runs to 13 residues. After removal of 1 base from V and 11 bases from J, the junction contained 5 bases not matched to a gene. Per the germline V gene, CDR1 is SGHTS and CDR2 is YDEGEE. This chain's CDR3 is CASSLFSGAQQFF. In nucleotides, the CDR3 is TGTGCCAGCAGCTTGTTTAGCGGGGCACAGCAGTTCTTC.

The V and J genes are TRBV9 and TRBJ2-5, with a possible D match to TRBD1 (6 bases). Germline CDR1 SGDLS, CDR2 YYNGEE. Trimming shortened V by 2 bases and J by 2 bases, and 10 bases separated the two germline ends. The CDR3 length is 14 residues. DNA of the CDR3: TGTGCCAGCAGCGTGACAGGCCAACAAGAGACCCAGTACTTC. Encoded protein: CASSVTGQQETQYF.

The genes are TRBV30 and TRBJ1-5, with TRBD1 matching 7 bases. This CDR3 spans 14 amino acids. V trimming: 1 base; J trimming: 2 bases; junction bases outside the gene matches: 2. The germline gives CDR1 GTSNPN, CDR2 SVGIG (reference sequence). The CDR3 protein is CAWSGTGGNQPQHF. The CDR3 DNA is TGTGCCTGGAGTGGAACAGGGGGCAATCAGCCCCAGCATTTT.

In this sample, this clone turned up a few times. Other DNA sequences of this sample code for an identical CDR3. The rearrangement joins TRBV9 to TRBJ1-5; a possible D gene is TRBD1 (5 bases). The CDR3 contains 14 residues. V lost 0 bases, J lost 4 bases, and 8 bases lay in between. Germline CDR1 and CDR2: SGDLS and YYNGEE. CDR3 DNA sequence: TGTGCCAGCAGCGTAGGGGCAGGGAATCAGCCCCAGCATTTT. This translates into CASSVGAGNQPQHF.

V gene TRBV7-9 combines with J gene TRBJ2-3, with 8 nucleotides matching TRBD1. Germline V CDR1 and CDR2: SEHNR, FQNEAQ (reference sequence). The CDR3 sequence is 15 residues long. V lost 5 bases to trimming and J lost 2 bases; unmatched junction nucleotides: 6. The CDR3 protein is CASSAGQGNTDTQYF. The CDR3 bases are TGTGCCAGCAGCGCAGGACAGGGAAACACAGATACGCAGTATTTT.

The genes are TRBV28 and TRBJ1-6; 10 bases line up with TRBD1. The length of the CDR3 is 15 residues. Germline assignment: CDR1 MDHEN and CDR2 SYDVKM. The V gene end was trimmed by 6 bases and the J gene end by 9 bases; junction bases not matched to a gene: 8. The CDR3 sequence is CASSRRQGAFSPLHF. The CDR3 DNA is TGTGCCAGCAGCCGCCGACAGGGGGCGTTTTCACCCCTCCACTTT.

The chain combines TRBV28 with TRBJ1-2; D unresolved. This CDR3 has 14 residues. CDR1 and CDR2 (germline): MDHEN, SYDVKM. V lost 2 bases to trimming and J lost 3 bases, with 10 bases between them. Here the CDR3 reads CASSLGSFDYGYTF. DNA for the CDR3: TGTGCCAGCAGTTTAGGCAGTTTCGACTATGGCTACACCTTC.

This clone was seen a handful of times. The rearrangement joins TRBV11-2 to TRBJ2-7; D ambiguous. The CDR3 length is 12 residues. The germline V gene encodes CDR1 SGHAT and CDR2 FQNNGV. Between the trimmed V and J ends, which lost 1 base and 3 bases, there was a span of 4 bases. CDR3 protein: CASSLVGYEQYF. Written as DNA, the CDR3 is TGTGCCAGCAGCTTAGTCGGCTACGAGCAGTACTTC.

The genes are TRBV2 and TRBJ2-5, with D perhaps matching TRBD1 (6 bases). Germline lookup yields CDR1 SNHLY and CDR2 FYNNEI. V shed 3 bases and J shed 2 bases, with 13 bases lying between them. The CDR3 contains 15 residues. The CDR3 loop reads CASSEVERGQETQYF. In nucleotides, the CDR3 is TGTGCCAGCAGTGAGGTCGAGAGGGGGCAAGAGACCCAGTACTTC.

V usage is TRBV9 and J usage is TRBJ2-6, with 10 bases aligning to TRBD2. V was clipped by 3 bases and J by 4 bases; unmatched bases: 13. CDR1 and CDR2 from the germline V gene are SGDLS and YYNGEE. The CDR3 runs to 19 residues. The CDR3 loop reads CASSAIAGGLVGGANVLTF. The CDR3, as DNA: TGTGCCAGCAGCGCCATAGCGGGGGGACTAGTGGGAGGGGCCAACGTCCTGACTTTC.

The CDR3 DNA reads as TGTGCCAGCAGTTTATACAGGGGCTCCTACGAGCAGTACTTC. This encodes CASSLYRGSYEQYF. This chain uses TRBV28 with TRBJ2-7, with 7 bases aligning to TRBD1. The ends lost 1 base at V and 0 bases at J; junction bases unmatched: 0. The CDR3 runs to 14 residues. Germline V gene sequence: CDR1 MDHEN, CDR2 SYDVKM. Together with reference TRBV28 and TRBJ2-7, the CDR3 gives the full variable domain: DVKVTQSSRYLVKRTGEKVFLECVQDMDHENMFWYRQDPGLGLRLIYFSYDVKMKEKGDIPEGYSVSREKKERFSLILESASTNQTSMYLCASSLYRGSYEQYFGPGTRLTVT.

V and J are TRBV14 and TRBJ1-2, with D uncertain. Per germline, CDR1 SGHDN and CDR2 FVKESK. CDR3 length: 15 residues. V was pared by 1 base and J by 5 bases, with 14 bases between. The chain's CDR3 is CASSQGAGGLYGYTF. CDR3 DNA sequence: TGTGCCAGCAGCCAAGGCGCTGGAGGCCTATATGGCTACACCTTC.

The chain carries TRBV5-1 and TRBJ2-5, with 10 bases fitting TRBD1. CDR1 SGHRS and CDR2 YFSETQ come from the germline V gene. The CDR3 is 17 amino acids. With 4 bases clipped from V and 5 bases from J, the junction kept 14 bases outside the gene matches. DNA for the CDR3: TGCGCCAGCAGCCCTGGGGGGACAGGGGCCCTGGCGGAGACCCAGTACTTC. Translated, it gives CASSPGGTGALAETQYF.

The chain is built from TRBV19 and TRBJ2-2, with 14 bases fitting TRBD2. This CDR3 has 17 amino acids. CDR1 and CDR2 from the germline V gene are LNHDA and SQIVND (reference sequence). V was pared by 1 base and J by 4 bases, with 2 bases of the junction left unmatched. This CDR3 reads CASSIGLAGGPTGELFF. The DNA of the CDR3 is TGTGCCAGTAGTATAGGACTAGCGGGGGGGCCCACCGGGGAGCTGTTTTTT.

The chain uses TRBV11-2 and TRBJ1-4; the match to TRBD1 covers 9 bases. CDR1 and CDR2 (germline): SGHAT, FQNNGV. CDR3 size: 17 residues. V was pared by 6 bases and J by 8 bases, with 16 bases of the junction left unmatched. The CDR3 loop is CASSISGTGSAKEKLFF. In DNA form, the CDR3 reads TGTGCCAGCAGTATTAGCGGGACAGGGTCGGCAAAGGAAAAACTGTTTTTT.

The chain couples TRBV5-1 to TRBJ2-1, with D maybe TRBD2 (7 bases). This CDR3 is built from 16 residues. The V and J ends lost 0 bases and 5 bases respectively, with 15 bases between them. The germline CDR1 and CDR2 sequences are SGHRS and YFSETQ. The CDR3 DNA is TGCGCCAGCAGCTTGGGACCGCGGGGGCCAAACAATGAGCAGTTCTTC. Translation gives CASSLGPRGPNNEQFF.

This chain joins TRBV27 and TRBJ1-1, with D perhaps matching TRBD1 (5 bases). Germline values: CDR1 MNHEY, CDR2 SMNVEV (reference sequence). Deletions cut 5 bases from V and 4 bases from J, with 11 bases between. CDR3 size: 13 residues. This CDR3 is CASSLGLGTEAFF. The CDR3 nucleotides are TGTGCCAGCAGTCTGGGGCTTGGCACTGAAGCTTTCTTT.

This sequence joins TRBV20-1 and TRBJ2-7; D unresolved. The V gene lost 3 bases and the J gene lost 3 bases, with 6 bases spanning the gap. This CDR3 has 11 residues. The germline gives CDR1 DFQATT, CDR2 SNEGSKA (reference sequence). CDR3 nucleotides: TGCAGTGCTAGTCCGGTCTACGAGCAGTACTTC. Encoded protein: CSASPVYEQYF.

In the case of this clone: The sample holds other DNA sequences that translate to the same CDR3. The rearrangement links TRBV15 to TRBJ2-5; D is possibly TRBD1 (6 bases). V was trimmed by 0 bases and J by 4 bases, leaving 12 bases between them. Germline CDR1 and CDR2: LNHNV and YYDKDF (reference sequence). The CDR3 has 15 amino acids. CDR3 loop: CATSRDLAGVETQYF. CDR3 in DNA: TGTGCCACCAGCAGAGATCTGGCAGGGGTAGAGACCCAGTACTTC.

This rearrangement joins TRBV28 to TRBJ1-1; 7 bases line up with TRBD1. V gave up 4 bases and J gave up 9 bases; unmatched junction bases: 5. The germline gives CDR1 MDHEN, CDR2 SYDVKM. This CDR3 contains 12 residues. CDR3 DNA: TGTGCCAGCAGTTCCCTACAGGGGCAAGCTTTCTTT. It encodes CASSSLQGQAFF.

This clone was seen once. This sequence joins TRBV30 and TRBJ1-5, with D perhaps TRBD1 (5 bases). Germline V lookup: CDR1 GTSNPN, CDR2 SVGIG (reference sequence). The CDR3 is made up of 15 amino acids. Trimming removed 0 bases at V and 0 bases at J, with 9 bases between. DNA of the CDR3: TGTGCCTGGAGTGTCGGGGGAGGTAGCAATCAGCCCCAGCATTTT. Amino acids: CAWSVGGGSNQPQHF.

The genes are TRBV2 and TRBJ1-1; possibly TRBD1 for D (5 bases). CDR3 size: 13 residues. Germline V gives CDR1 SNHLY, CDR2 FYNNEI. With 11 bases removed from V and 4 bases from J, the gap between germline ends came to 17 bases. The CDR3 loop is CAGRGFRTTEAFF. In nucleotides, the CDR3 is TGTGCCGGGAGGGGCTTCCGAACCACTGAAGCTTTCTTT.

This chain joins TRBV27 and TRBJ1-2; possible D gene TRBD1, 6 bases. V lost 3 bases and J 4 bases, leaving 12 bases between the germline ends. The length of the CDR3 is 14 residues. Germline V gene data show CDR1 as MNHEY and CDR2 as SMNVEV (reference sequence). The chain's CDR3 is CASSFSGQSYGYTF. Written as DNA, the CDR3 is TGTGCCAGCAGTTTCTCCGGACAGAGCTATGGCTACACCTTC.

J is TRBJ1-2 and V is TRBV6-1; D is undetermined. The length of the CDR3 is 11 residues. In germline, CDR1 is MNHNS, CDR2 SASEGT. V was trimmed by 3 bases and J by 5 bases, leaving 4 bases between them. The CDR3 DNA reads TGTGCCAGCAGTGACACTTATGGCTACACCTTC. Its translation: CASSDTYGYTF.

The CDR3 coding sequence is TGTGCCAGCAGCCGCGGGACAGGGAGGACTGAAGCTTTCTTT. This encodes CASSRGTGRTEAFF. V is TRBV5-8 and J is TRBJ1-1, with 9 bases fitting TRBD1. The ends lost 4 bases at V and 5 bases at J; junction bases unmatched: 6. Germline lookup yields CDR1 SGHTS and CDR2 YDEGEE. This CDR3 is built from 14 residues.

This chain uses TRBV10-3 with TRBJ1-2; weak D call: TRBD1 (5 bases). The CDR3 is 11 residues long. V dropped 11 bases and J dropped 6 bases, with 13 bases sitting between them. CDR1 and CDR2 (germline): ENHRY, SYGVKD. CDR3 region: CAASPGDGYTF. CDR3 DNA: TGTGCCGCCTCGCCGGGGGATGGCTACACCTTC.